Described below is a single T cell receptor (beta chain) sequence and its context. Its target is not known. Per germline, CDR1 MGHRA and CDR2 YSYEKL. The CDR3 runs to 13 residues. V gave up 4 bases and J gave up 10 bases, with 14 bases separating them. It was with a sample-barcoded 5' primer and a J-beta primer mix that a second PCR of roughly 7 to 12 cycles was run. Each CDR3 protein is one row after TCRdb ran MiXCR on the 5' RACE reads. The data contain roughly 1.4 million distinct CDR3 sequences, approximately 60% of them singletons. This entry is derived from a study of blood T cells in healthy people across ages. Overall study findings and caveats: No conclusive comparison of naive versus antigen-experienced cells was possible with unsorted PBMCs. There were more naive CD4+ cells and higher diversity in long-lived donors than in aged donors.

Drawing of peripheral blood yielded about 10 milliliters from each donor. Extracted total RNA amounted to at least 6 micrograms for each sample. The chain recombines TRBV4-1 with TRBJ2-1; TRBD2 might be the D (6 bases). Sequencing was performed on blood. This TCR was recovered from a man aged 18 to 29 in good health. Here the CDR3 DNA reads TGCGCCAGCAGCCCGACTGTGCGGGACGAGCAGTTCTTC. Its translation is CASSPTVRDEQFF.